Each of the 28 T cell receptor beta chains below was sequenced from the same sample in a study of control samples from healthy donors and cancer patients. TCRdb's table, derived via immunoSEQ multiplex PCR, lists solely in-frame clones and lacks some. The table lists 200,000 or so clones, about 95% of them singletons. The sample was blood. The origin of the receptors is a man aged 50-60 years in good health.

The V gene is TRBV7-2, the J gene TRBJ2-7; no definite D call. The CDR3 is 11 amino acids. CDR1 is SGHTA and CDR2 is FQGNSA in the germline V gene. Trimming took 1 base from V and 7 from J, leaving 5 bases between them. DNA of the CDR3: TGTGCCAGCAGCTTAGTTGGGGAGCAGTACTTC. Protein: CASSLVGEQYF.

The rearrangement joins TRBV7-9 to TRBJ1-1; D uncertain. The CDR3 has 14 residues. Trimming removed 1 base from V and 1 base from J, with 7 bases in between. Germline CDR1 SEHNR, CDR2 FQNEAQ (reference sequence). The CDR3 region has the DNA TGTGCCAGCAGCTTAGGACTTCAGAACACTGAAGCTTTCTTT. This encodes CASSLGLQNTEAFF.

V is TRBV11-2 and J is TRBJ2-1; TRBD1 matches 8 bases. The ends lost 1 base at V and 1 base at J; junction bases unmatched: 6. Germline lookup yields CDR1 SGHAT and CDR2 FQNNGV. CDR3 length: 17 amino acids. DNA for the CDR3: TGTGCCAGCAGCTTAGGCAGGGGGCGGCGGTCCTACAATGAGCAGTTCTTC. This sequence encodes CASSLGRGRRSYNEQFF.

The rearrangement links TRBV28 to TRBJ1-5, with unresolved D. The germline V gene encodes CDR1 MDHEN and CDR2 SYDVKM. This CDR3 is built from 17 residues. V dropped 6 bases and J dropped 0 bases, with 18 bases sitting between them. CDR3: CASRSRDLLYSNQPQHF. CDR3 bases: TGTGCCAGCAGATCCCGGGATCTTCTTTATAGCAATCAGCCCCAGCATTTT.

This clone was detected once. CDR3 amino acids: CASSLEQPSLYGYTF. The CDR3 coding sequence is TGTGCCAGCAGCTTGGAACAGCCGTCCCTCTATGGCTACACCTTC. The chain employs TRBV5-4 and TRBJ1-2; D is unresolved. This CDR3 has 15 amino acids. V was clipped by 0 bases and J by 4 bases, with 13 bases between them. Looked up from germline, CDR1 is SGHNT and CDR2 is YYREEE (reference sequence).

The chain is built from TRBV13 and TRBJ1-2; D unresolved. V was shortened by 5 bases and J by 8 bases, with 12 bases between the two germline ends. Per the germline V gene, CDR1 is PRHDT and CDR2 is FYEKMQ (reference sequence). The CDR3 covers 12 residues. In DNA, the CDR3 is TGTGCCAGCAGCCCAGGTCGGGGAGGCTACACCTTC. This encodes CASSPGRGGYTF. Based on the CDR3 plus reference TRBV13 and TRBJ1-2, the full variable domain is AAGVIQSPRHLIKEKRETATLKCYPIPRHDTVYWYQQGPGQDPQFLISFYEKMQSDKGSIPDRFSAQQFSDYHSELNMSSLELGDSALYFCASSPGRGGYTFGSGTRLTVV.

The J gene is TRBJ1-1, the V gene TRBV19; D is unclear. Looked up from germline, CDR1 is LNHDA and CDR2 is SQIVND (reference sequence). Trimming shortened V by 6 bases and J by 0 bases, and 11 bases separated the two germline ends. The CDR3 spans 14 residues. The CDR3 is CASSIGSMNTEAFF. For the CDR3, the DNA is TGTGCCAGTAGCATCGGGAGTATGAACACTGAAGCTTTCTTT.

The chain uses TRBV5-5 and TRBJ1-1; D is undetermined. The V gene lost 2 bases and the J gene lost 5 bases, with 10 bases spanning the gap. CDR3 length: 13 amino acids. Per germline, CDR1 SGHKS and CDR2 YYEKEE (reference sequence). The CDR3 coding sequence is TGTGCCAGCAGCTTAAGAACGCCAACTGAAGCTTTCTTT. Translating gives CASSLRTPTEAFF.

The genes are TRBV19 and TRBJ1-2; D ambiguous. The CDR3 has 14 residues. Trimming shortened V by 3 bases and J by 8 bases, and 16 bases separated the two germline ends. The germline CDR1 and CDR2 sequences are LNHDA and SQIVND (reference sequence). CDR3 loop: CASSMRTEATGYTF. The CDR3 DNA is TGTGCCAGTAGTATGCGGACGGAGGCCACGGGCTACACCTTC.

The chain links TRBV2 to TRBJ1-4; D is uncertain. The germline CDR1 and CDR2 sequences are SNHLY and FYNNEI. CDR3 length equals 14 residues. With 5 bases removed from V and 11 bases from J, the gap between germline ends came to 18 bases. The CDR3 DNA reads TGTGCCAGCAGTTCCGCGACTTACAGCGGGAAACTGTTTTTT. Residues: CASSSATYSGKLFF.

J is TRBJ1-1 and V is TRBV5-1, with D possibly being TRBD1 (6 bases). Germline-derived CDR1 and CDR2 are SGHRS and YFSETQ. V was shortened by 4 bases and J by 4 bases, with 17 bases between the two germline ends. There are 15 residues in the CDR3. In DNA, the CDR3 is TGCGCCAGCAGCGGCGTGGGGGGCGCGGCCACTGAAGCTTTCTTT. Amino acid sequence: CASSGVGGAATEAFF.

The V gene is TRBV7-8, the J gene TRBJ1-2, with 9 bases lining up with TRBD1. CDR1 is SGHVS, CDR2 FQNEAQ, per germline. Trimming took 4 bases from V and 10 from J; bases not matched to a gene: 7. This CDR3 has 13 amino acids. In nucleotides, the CDR3 is TGTGCCAGCAGCTCCTCGGGACAGGGCGACTACACCTTC. It translates to CASSSSGQGDYTF.

This chain connects TRBV18 to TRBJ1-3; D remains unclear. The CDR3 is 13 residues long. CDR1 and CDR2 (germline): KGHSH, LQKENI. The germline V and J ends were trimmed by 5 bases and 0 bases, with 5 bases remaining between them. This CDR3 reads CASSASSGNTIYF. The CDR3 region has the DNA TGTGCCAGCTCAGCTTCCTCTGGAAACACCATATATTTT.

The chain couples TRBV28 to TRBJ1-1; no clear D. V lost 3 bases and J lost 4, with 6 bases in between. The germline V gene encodes CDR1 MDHEN and CDR2 SYDVKM. CDR3 length: 12 amino acids. The CDR3 sequence is CASSFGVTEAFF. The CDR3 coding sequence is TGTGCCAGCAGTTTCGGGGTCACTGAAGCTTTCTTT.

The J gene is TRBJ2-3, the V gene TRBV30; 7 bases match TRBD1. Looked up from germline, CDR1 is GTSNPN and CDR2 is SVGIG (reference sequence). CDR3 size: 14 residues. V lost 3 bases, J lost 1 base, and 4 bases stayed unmatched. This CDR3 reads CAWRSGTGTDTQYF. CDR3 DNA sequence: TGTGCCTGGAGGTCCGGGACAGGCACAGATACGCAGTATTTT.

The chain joins TRBV28 to TRBJ1-1; D ambiguous. CDR3 length: 13 amino acids. Germline CDR1 and CDR2: MDHEN and SYDVKM. V lost 8 bases and J 5 bases, leaving 15 bases between the germline ends. The CDR3 nucleotides are TGTGCCAGCCCCGGACCTCCTGGGACTGAAGCTTTCTTT. As protein: CASPGPPGTEAFF.

This clone appeared a single time. The V and J genes are TRBV5-5 and TRBJ2-3; 12 bases align to TRBD2. The CDR3 has 17 residues. Germline values: CDR1 SGHKS, CDR2 YYEKEE (reference sequence). V lost 3 bases, J lost 4 bases, and 9 bases stayed unmatched. CDR3 sequence: CASSSDTRLAGADTQYF. The CDR3 region has the DNA TGTGCCAGCAGCTCCGATACTCGACTAGCGGGGGCAGATACGCAGTATTTT.

The chain is built from TRBV5-4 and TRBJ2-5; D remains ambiguous. The germline V gene has CDR1 SGHNT and CDR2 YYREEE (reference sequence). CDR3 length: 12 residues. V lost 1 base, J lost 4 bases, and 5 bases lay in between. As DNA, the CDR3 is TGTGCCAGCAGCTTGATCTTAGAGACCCAGTACTTC. The encoded protein is CASSLILETQYF. The entire variable domain, with the rest obtained from reference TRBV5-4 and TRBJ2-5, is as follows: ETGVTQSPTHLIKTRGQQVTLRCSSQSGHNTVSWYQQALGQGPQFIFQYYREEENGRGNFPPRFSGLQFPNYSSELNVNALELDDSALYLCASSLILETQYFGPGTRLLVL.

The chain couples TRBV3-1 (or the pseudogene TRBV3-2) to TRBJ2-5; a possible D gene is TRBD2 (6 bases). The length of the CDR3 is 15 residues. In germline, CDR1 is LGHDT, CDR2 YNNKEL (reference sequence). The V end was cut by 0 bases, the J end by 0 bases, with 8 bases between. CDR3 amino acids: CASSQEWGDQETQYF. CDR3 nucleotide sequence: TGTGCCAGCAGCCAAGAGTGGGGGGACCAAGAGACCCAGTACTTC.

V usage is TRBV14 and J usage is TRBJ2-4; TRBD1 is a possible D gene (6 bases). Trimming stripped 4 bases from V and 1 base from J, with 11 bases between. The CDR3 length is 15 residues. Per the germline V gene, CDR1 is SGHDN and CDR2 is FVKESK. In DNA form, the CDR3 reads TGTGCCAGCAGCCCCACAGGGCTGGCCAAAAACATTCAGTACTTC. Its translation: CASSPTGLAKNIQYF.

The chain couples TRBV12-3 or TRBV12-4 to TRBJ2-7; D gene unclear. The ends were cut back, 5 bases at V and 7 bases at J, with 12 bases in the middle. The CDR3 sequence is 12 residues long. CDR3 DNA sequence: TGTGCCAGCAGTCCTCTCTCGAGGGAGCAGTACTTC. Its protein product is CASSPLSREQYF.

The chain recombines TRBV6-6 with TRBJ1-1; the D is unclear. This CDR3 has 14 amino acids. Germline assignment: CDR1 MNHNY and CDR2 SVGAGI (reference sequence). Trimming pared 6 bases from V and 5 bases from J, leaving 16 bases between. In nucleotides, the CDR3 is TGTGCCAGCAGCTCACGGGAATCGTGGACTGAAGCTTTCTTT. Protein sequence: CASSSRESWTEAFF.

This chain links TRBV28 with TRBJ2-3; 7 nucleotides agree with TRBD2. The CDR3 is 14 residues long. Per the germline V gene, CDR1 is MDHEN and CDR2 is SYDVKM. V shed 8 bases and J 1 base; nucleotides not matched to a gene: 6. The CDR3 nucleotides read TGTGCCAGCCGTGAGCGGGGACGCACAGATACGCAGTATTTT. Encoded protein: CASRERGRTDTQYF.

The chain carries TRBV7-9 and TRBJ1-2, with TRBD1 as a possible D gene (5 bases). Germline V lookup: CDR1 SEHNR, CDR2 FQNEAQ (reference sequence). The CDR3 covers 15 residues. V was pared by 1 base and J by 6 bases, with 15 bases between. This CDR3 is CASSLGQTTDDGYTF. The CDR3 bases are TGTGCCAGCAGCTTAGGACAGACTACGGACGATGGCTACACCTTC. Variable domain in full (rest from reference TRBV7-9 and TRBJ1-2): DTGVSQNPRHKITKRGQNVTFRCDPISEHNRLYWYRQTLGQGPEFLTYFQNEAQLEKSRLLSDRFSAERPKGSFSTLEIQRTEQGDSAMYLCASSLGQTTDDGYTFGSGTRLTVV.

J is TRBJ1-1 and V is TRBV10-2; a possible D gene is TRBD1 (6 bases). Germline lookup yields CDR1 WSHSY and CDR2 SAAADI. Between the trimmed V and J ends, which lost 6 bases and 0 bases, there was a span of 11 bases. This CDR3 region has 14 residues. CDR3 sequence: CASSLGGLNTEAFF. The CDR3 DNA reads as TGCGCCAGCAGCCTCGGGGGGCTGAACACTGAAGCTTTCTTT.

The chain carries TRBV3-1 (or the pseudogene TRBV3-2) and TRBJ2-5, with D perhaps matching TRBD2 (5 bases). Trimming shortened V by 4 bases and J by 7 bases, and 19 bases separated the two germline ends. CDR3 length: 15 residues. Germline values: CDR1 LGHDT, CDR2 YNNKEL (reference sequence). The CDR3 sequence: CASSPPGEYGRTQYF. The CDR3 nucleotides are TGTGCCAGCAGCCCGCCTGGGGAGTATGGGAGGACCCAGTACTTC.

V usage is TRBV24-1 and J usage is TRBJ2-3; D not resolved. The germline CDR1 and CDR2 sequences are KGHDR and SFDVKD. Trimming shortened V by 3 bases and J by 3 bases, and 9 bases separated the two germline ends. The CDR3 has 14 amino acids. The CDR3 DNA reads TGTGCCACCAGTGATCCAACCGGGACAGATACGCAGTATTTT. Translation: CATSDPTGTDTQYF.

The chain has TRBV19 and TRBJ1-1; D perhaps matches TRBD1 (6 bases). Germline CDR1 LNHDA, CDR2 SQIVND (reference sequence). The length of the CDR3 is 14 residues. V lost 6 bases and J 1 base, leaving 12 bases between the germline ends. The chain's CDR3 is CASRRSGANTEAFF. The CDR3 DNA follows: TGTGCCAGTAGAAGATCGGGGGCGAACACTGAAGCTTTCTTT.